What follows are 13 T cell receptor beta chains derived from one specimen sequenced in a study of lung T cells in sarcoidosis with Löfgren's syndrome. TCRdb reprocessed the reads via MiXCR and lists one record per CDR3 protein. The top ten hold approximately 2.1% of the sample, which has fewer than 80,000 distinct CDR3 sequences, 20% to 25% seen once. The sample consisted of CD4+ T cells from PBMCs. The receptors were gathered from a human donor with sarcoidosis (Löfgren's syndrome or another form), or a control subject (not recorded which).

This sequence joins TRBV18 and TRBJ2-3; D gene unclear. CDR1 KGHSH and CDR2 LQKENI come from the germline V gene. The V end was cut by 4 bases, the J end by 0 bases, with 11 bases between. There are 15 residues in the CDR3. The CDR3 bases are TGTGCCAGCTCACGTGCGATGGGTAGCACAGATACGCAGTATTTT. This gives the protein CASSRAMGSTDTQYF.

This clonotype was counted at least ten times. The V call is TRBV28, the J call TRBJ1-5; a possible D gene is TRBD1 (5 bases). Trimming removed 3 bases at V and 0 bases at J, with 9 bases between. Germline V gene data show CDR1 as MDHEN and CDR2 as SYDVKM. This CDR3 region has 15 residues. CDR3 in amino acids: CASSFGGNSNQPQHF. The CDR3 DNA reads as TGTGCCAGCAGTTTTGGGGGTAATAGCAATCAGCCCCAGCATTTT.

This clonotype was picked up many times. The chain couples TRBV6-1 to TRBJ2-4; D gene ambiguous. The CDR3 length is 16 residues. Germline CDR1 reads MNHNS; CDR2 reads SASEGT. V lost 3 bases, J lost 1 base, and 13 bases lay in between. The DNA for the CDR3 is TGTGCCAGCAGTGATCCGGGCCACCGCGCCAAAAACATTCAGTACTTC. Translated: CASSDPGHRAKNIQYF.

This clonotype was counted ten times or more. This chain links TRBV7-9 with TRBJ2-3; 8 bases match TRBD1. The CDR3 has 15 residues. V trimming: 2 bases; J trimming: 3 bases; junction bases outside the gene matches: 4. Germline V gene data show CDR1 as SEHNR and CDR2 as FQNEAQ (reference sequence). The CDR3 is CASSLYQGATDTQYF. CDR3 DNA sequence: TGTGCCAGCAGCTTATACCAGGGGGCAACAGATACGCAGTATTTT.

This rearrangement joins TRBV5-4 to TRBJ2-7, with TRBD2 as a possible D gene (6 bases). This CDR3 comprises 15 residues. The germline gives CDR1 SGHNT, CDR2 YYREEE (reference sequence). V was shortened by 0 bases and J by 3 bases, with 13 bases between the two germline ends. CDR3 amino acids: CASSLAASVYYEQYF. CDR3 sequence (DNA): TGTGCCAGCAGCTTGGCGGCTAGCGTTTACTACGAGCAGTACTTC.

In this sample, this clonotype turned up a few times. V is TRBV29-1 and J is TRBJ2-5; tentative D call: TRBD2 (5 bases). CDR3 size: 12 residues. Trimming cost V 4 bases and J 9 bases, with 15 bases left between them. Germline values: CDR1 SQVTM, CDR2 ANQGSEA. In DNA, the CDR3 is TGCAGCGTTGGACTGGGCGGGTCGGCCCAGTACTTC. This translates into CSVGLGGSAQYF.

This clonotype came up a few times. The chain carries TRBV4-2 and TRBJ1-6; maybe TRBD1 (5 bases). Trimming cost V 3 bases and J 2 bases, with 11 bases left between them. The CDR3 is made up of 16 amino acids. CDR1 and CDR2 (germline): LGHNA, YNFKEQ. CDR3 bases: TGTGCCAGCAGCCAGCACCAGGGAACCTATAATTCACCCCTCCACTTT. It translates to CASSQHQGTYNSPLHF.

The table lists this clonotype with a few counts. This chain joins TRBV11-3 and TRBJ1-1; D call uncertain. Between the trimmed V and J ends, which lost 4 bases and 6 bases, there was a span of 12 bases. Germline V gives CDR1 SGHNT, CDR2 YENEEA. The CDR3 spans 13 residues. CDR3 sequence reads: CASSSRPNSEAFF. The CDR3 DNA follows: TGTGCCAGCAGCTCCAGACCTAACTCTGAAGCTTTCTTT.

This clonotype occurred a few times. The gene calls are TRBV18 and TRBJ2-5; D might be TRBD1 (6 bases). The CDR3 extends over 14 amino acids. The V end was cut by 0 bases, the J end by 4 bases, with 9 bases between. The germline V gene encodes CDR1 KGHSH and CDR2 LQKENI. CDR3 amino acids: CASSPPTGRETQYF. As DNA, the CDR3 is TGTGCCAGCTCACCACCGACAGGAAGAGAGACCCAGTACTTC.

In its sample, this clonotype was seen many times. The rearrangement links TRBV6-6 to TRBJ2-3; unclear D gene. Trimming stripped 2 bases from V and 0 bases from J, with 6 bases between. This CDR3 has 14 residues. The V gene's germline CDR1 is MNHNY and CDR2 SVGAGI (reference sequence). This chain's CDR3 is CASSYLGSTDTQYF. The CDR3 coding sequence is TGTGCCAGCAGTTACCTTGGTAGCACAGATACGCAGTATTTT.

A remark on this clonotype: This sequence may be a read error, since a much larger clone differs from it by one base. CDR3 residues: CSARDLVVGGPKETQYF. The DNA for the CDR3 is TGCAGTGCTAGAGATCTCGTAGTGGGAGGGCCTAAGGAGACCCAGTACTTC. The V call is TRBV20-1, the J call TRBJ2-5; 7 bases are shared with TRBD2. In germline, CDR1 is DFQATT, CDR2 SNEGSKA (reference sequence). This CDR3 has 17 amino acids. The V and J ends lost 0 bases and 5 bases, in that order; junction bases with no gene match: 15.

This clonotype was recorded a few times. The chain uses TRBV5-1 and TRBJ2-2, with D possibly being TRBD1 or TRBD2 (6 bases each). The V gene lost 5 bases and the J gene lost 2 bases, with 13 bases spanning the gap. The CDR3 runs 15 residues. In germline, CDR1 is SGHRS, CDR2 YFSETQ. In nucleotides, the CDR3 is TGCGCCAGCAGTCCCGGAGGGGGTAACACCGGGGAGCTGTTTTTT. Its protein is CASSPGGGNTGELFF. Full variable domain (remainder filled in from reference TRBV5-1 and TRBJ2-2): KAGVTQTPRYLIKTRGQQVTLSCSPISGHRSVSWYQQTPGQGLQFLFEYFSETQRNKGNFPGRFSGRQFSNSRSEMNVSTLELGDSALYLCASSPGGGNTGELFFGEGSRLTVL.

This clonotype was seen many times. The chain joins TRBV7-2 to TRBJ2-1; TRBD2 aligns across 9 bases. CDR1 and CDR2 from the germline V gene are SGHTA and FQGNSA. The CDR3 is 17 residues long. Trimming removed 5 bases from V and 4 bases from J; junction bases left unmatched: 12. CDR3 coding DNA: TGTGCCAGCAGCCAAGGACTAGCGAGCACTCGGTACAATGAGCAGTTCTTC. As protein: CASSQGLASTRYNEQFF. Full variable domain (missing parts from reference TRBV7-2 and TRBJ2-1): GAGVSQSPSNKVTEKGKDVELRCDPISGHTALYWYRQSLGQGLEFLIYFQGNSAPDKSGLPSDRFSAERTGGSVSTLTIQRTQQEDSAVYLCASSQGLASTRYNEQFFGPGTRLTVL.